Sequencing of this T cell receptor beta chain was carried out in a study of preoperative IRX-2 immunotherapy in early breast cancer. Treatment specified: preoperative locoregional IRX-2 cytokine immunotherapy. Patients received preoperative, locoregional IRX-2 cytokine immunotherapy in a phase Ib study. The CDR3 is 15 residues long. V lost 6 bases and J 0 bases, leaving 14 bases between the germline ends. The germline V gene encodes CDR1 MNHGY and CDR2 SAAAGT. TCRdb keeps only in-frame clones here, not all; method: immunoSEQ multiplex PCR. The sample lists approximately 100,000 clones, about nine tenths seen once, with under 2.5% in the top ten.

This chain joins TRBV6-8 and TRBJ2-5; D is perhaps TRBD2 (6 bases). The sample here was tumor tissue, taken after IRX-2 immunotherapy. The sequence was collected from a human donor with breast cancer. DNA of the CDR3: TGTGCCAGCAGGGGAAAGACTAGACACCAAGAGACCCAGTACTTC. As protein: CASRGKTRHQETQYF.